These 32 T cell receptor beta chains were sequenced from one sample in a study of cytotoxic CD8 clonotypes in ibrutinib-treated CLL. TCRdb's table, derived via immunoSEQ multiplex PCR, lists solely in-frame clones and lacks some. The data hold some 46,000 clones, with 60% to 80% observed a single time. Sequencing used PBMCs, obtained after 12 months of ibrutinib treatment. The receptors were sampled from a human donor with chronic lymphocytic leukemia.

The chain employs TRBV5-1 and TRBJ2-5; D gene unclear. Trimming shortened V by 4 bases and J by 5 bases, and 9 bases separated the two germline ends. Germline V gene data show CDR1 as SGHRS and CDR2 as YFSETQ. The CDR3 contains 12 residues. Here the CDR3 reads CASSPHEETQYF. CDR3 nucleotide sequence: TGCGCCAGCAGCCCACACGAGGAGACCCAGTACTTC.

The V call is TRBV29-1, the J call TRBJ2-7; 7 bases are shared with TRBD1. Looked up from germline, CDR1 is SQVTM and CDR2 is ANQGSEA. Unmatched junction bases numbered 13, after V lost 4 bases and J lost 4 bases. The CDR3 covers 15 residues. CDR3 sequence: CSVALRQGVLYEQYF. The CDR3 DNA follows: TGCAGCGTTGCTTTGCGACAGGGTGTCTTGTACGAGCAGTACTTC.

The chain joins TRBV18 to TRBJ2-1, with D possibly being TRBD1 or TRBD2 (5 bases each). Looked up from germline, CDR1 is KGHSH and CDR2 is LQKENI. The CDR3 runs to 13 residues. Trimming shortened V by 3 bases and J by 6 bases, and 9 bases separated the two germline ends. DNA for the CDR3: TGTGCCAGCTCACCGGGACGTCTCAATGAGCAGTTCTTC. Translation: CASSPGRLNEQFF.

The V call is TRBV6-6, the J call TRBJ1-2; maybe TRBD1 (5 bases). Germline V lookup: CDR1 MNHNY, CDR2 SVGAGI (reference sequence). The V end was cut by 2 bases, the J end by 3 bases, with 13 bases between. This CDR3 has 15 residues. CDR3 in amino acids: CASSYRDARDYGYTF. As DNA, the CDR3 is TGTGCCAGCAGTTACAGGGACGCTCGAGACTATGGCTACACCTTC.

The chain joins TRBV7-6 to TRBJ1-1; 12 nucleotides match TRBD1. Germline assignment: CDR1 SGHVS and CDR2 FNYEAQ. The CDR3 has 16 residues. V dropped 1 base and J dropped 1; count of bases not matched to a gene: 1. The chain's CDR3 is CASSLGGQGANTEAFF. CDR3 nucleotide sequence: TGTGCCAGCAGCTTAGGGGGACAGGGGGCGAACACTGAAGCTTTCTTT.

This clone was observed a few times. The genes are TRBV28 and TRBJ2-4, with a possible D match to TRBD1 (6 bases). The CDR3 spans 16 residues. The V and J ends lost 5 bases and 6 bases respectively, with 20 bases between them. Looked up from germline, CDR1 is MDHEN and CDR2 is SYDVKM. This CDR3 is CASSIPTGRRGNIQYF. CDR3 bases: TGTGCCAGCAGTATCCCGACAGGAAGGAGAGGAAACATTCAGTACTTC. The whole variable domain, filled in from reference TRBV28 and TRBJ2-4, reads DVKVTQSSRYLVKRTGEKVFLECVQDMDHENMFWYRQDPGLGLRLIYFSYDVKMKEKGDIPEGYSVSREKKERFSLILESASTNQTSMYLCASSIPTGRRGNIQYFGAGTRLSVL.

This chain uses TRBV11-3 with TRBJ2-1; D call uncertain. V lost 4 bases, J lost 5 bases, and 9 bases lay in between. This CDR3 has 13 residues. Germline assignment: CDR1 SGHNT and CDR2 YENEEA. The CDR3 sequence is CASSSPPHNEQFF. The CDR3 coding sequence is TGTGCCAGCAGCTCCCCCCCCCACAATGAGCAGTTCTTC.

J is TRBJ2-7 and V is TRBV7-9; 9 nucleotides agree with TRBD2. CDR1 is SEHNR and CDR2 is FQNEAQ in the germline V gene (reference sequence). The CDR3 spans 16 residues. The trim removed 3 bases at V and 0 bases at J, leaving 6 bases unmatched. CDR3 nucleotide sequence: TGTGCCAGCAGCTTCGGGACTAGCAGGAGCTCCTACGAGCAGTACTTC. Encoded protein: CASSFGTSRSSYEQYF.

This clone was picked up a small number of times. The chain carries TRBV19 and TRBJ1-5; D gene ambiguous. Germline CDR1 and CDR2: LNHDA and SQIVND (reference sequence). The V end was cut by 6 bases, the J end by 0 bases, with 12 bases between. This CDR3 contains 15 residues. This CDR3 is CASREGVVSNQPQHF. The CDR3 DNA reads as TGTGCCAGTAGGGAGGGAGTAGTTAGCAATCAGCCCCAGCATTTT.

V and J are TRBV10-2 and TRBJ2-1; 9 bases align to TRBD1. The CDR3 loop spans 21 amino acids. V shed 0 bases and J 6 bases; nucleotides not matched to a gene: 21. Germline CDR1 WSHSY, CDR2 SAAADI. This CDR3 reads CASSESFRFIGQGKKANEQFF. The CDR3 nucleotides read TGCGCCAGCAGTGAGTCATTCAGATTTATCGGACAGGGGAAAAAGGCCAATGAGCAGTTCTTC.

The rearrangement links TRBV10-2 to TRBJ1-1; D is perhaps TRBD1 (5 bases). The CDR3 runs to 14 residues. V was clipped by 2 bases and J by 6 bases, with 13 bases between them. The germline gives CDR1 WSHSY, CDR2 SAAADI. The CDR3 reads CASSETTRGAEAFF. The CDR3 DNA reads TGCGCCAGCAGTGAGACAACGAGGGGAGCTGAAGCTTTCTTT.

The chain is built from TRBV5-1 and TRBJ1-4, with no clear D. This CDR3 contains 16 residues. Deletions cut 1 base from V and 2 bases from J, with 12 bases between. Germline lookup yields CDR1 SGHRS and CDR2 YFSETQ. The CDR3 sequence: CASSLNRLGTNEKLFF. DNA of the CDR3: TGCGCCAGCAGCTTGAACAGACTAGGGACTAATGAAAAACTGTTTTTT.

This clone was seen only a few times. The chain recombines TRBV2 with TRBJ2-7; the D gene is possibly TRBD2 (5 bases). Trimming removed 10 bases at V and 5 bases at J, with 12 bases between. Per the germline V gene, CDR1 is SNHLY and CDR2 is FYNNEI. The length of the CDR3 is 11 residues. The CDR3 loop is CATGERNEQYF. CDR3 in DNA: TGTGCCACCGGGGAAAGGAACGAGCAGTACTTC.

This clone appeared a few times. This sequence joins TRBV11-2 and TRBJ1-3; D gene ambiguous. This CDR3 has 13 residues. Trimming removed 4 bases from V and 10 bases from J, with 14 bases in between. Germline loops: CDR1 SGHAT, CDR2 FQNNGV. The CDR3 is CASSSDLRQTIYF. CDR3 DNA: TGTGCCAGCAGCTCCGACCTAAGGCAGACCATATATTTT.

The genes are TRBV18 and TRBJ2-5, with D unresolved. There are 12 residues in the CDR3. Per germline, CDR1 KGHSH and CDR2 LQKENI. Trimming pared 3 bases from V and 1 base from J, leaving 3 bases between. The CDR3 reads CASSPGQETQYF. The DNA of the CDR3 is TGTGCCAGCTCACCGGGCCAAGAGACCCAGTACTTC.

The chain links TRBV30 to TRBJ2-5; 9 bases match TRBD2. The V gene end was trimmed by 1 base and the J gene end by 4 bases; junction bases not matched to a gene: 1. This CDR3 spans 13 amino acids. CDR1 is GTSNPN, CDR2 SVGIG, per germline (reference sequence). CDR3: CAWSALAGETQYF. The CDR3 DNA sequence: TGTGCCTGGAGTGCACTAGCGGGAGAGACCCAGTACTTC.

The chain has TRBV30 and TRBJ2-7, with 10 bases aligning to TRBD2. The V gene end was trimmed by 2 bases and the J gene end by 2 bases; junction bases not matched to a gene: 9. CDR3 length: 16 amino acids. The germline gives CDR1 GTSNPN, CDR2 SVGIG (reference sequence). The CDR3 DNA follows: TGTGCCTGGAGTATTCGACTAGCGGGTGCTACCTACGAGCAGTACTTC. Translating it yields CAWSIRLAGATYEQYF. Combining the CDR3 with reference TRBV30 and TRBJ2-7 gives the whole variable domain SQTIHQWPATLVQPVGSPLSLECTVEGTSNPNLYWYRQAAGRGLQLLFYSVGIGQISSEVPQNLSASRPQDRQFILSSKKLLLSDSGFYLCAWSIRLAGATYEQYFGPGTRLTVT.

The chain carries TRBV2 and TRBJ2-1; D is perhaps TRBD2 (5 bases). V was cut by 3 bases and J by 8 bases, with 14 bases left in between. Per germline, CDR1 SNHLY and CDR2 FYNNEI. The CDR3 sequence is 14 residues long. The CDR3 here is CASSDAGPPYEQFF. In nucleotides, the CDR3 is TGTGCCAGCAGTGACGCGGGTCCCCCCTATGAGCAGTTCTTC.

The chain carries TRBV7-7 and TRBJ2-2, with TRBD2 identical over 7 bases. CDR1 and CDR2 (germline): SSHAT, FNYEAQ (reference sequence). V gave up 3 bases and J gave up 6 bases; unmatched junction bases: 4. The CDR3 loop spans 14 amino acids. The CDR3 coding sequence is TGTGCCAGCAGCTTGGGGGGGAGCTCCGGGGAGCTGTTTTTT. Translation: CASSLGGSSGELFF.

V and J are TRBV5-6 and TRBJ2-3, with 10 bases fitting TRBD2. The germline CDR1 and CDR2 sequences are SGHDT and YYEEEE. Losses at the gene ends were 2 bases for V and 6 bases for J; bases not matched to a gene: 3. The CDR3 has 14 amino acids. CDR3 amino acids: CASSLAGGVDTQYF. CDR3 bases: TGTGCCAGCAGCTTAGCGGGAGGGGTGGATACGCAGTATTTT. The full variable domain, rest sourced from reference TRBV5-6 and TRBJ2-3, is DAGVTQSPTHLIKTRGQQVTLRCSPKSGHDTVSWYQQALGQGPQFIFQYYEEEERQRGNFPDRFSGHQFPNYSSELNVNALLLGDSALYLCASSLAGGVDTQYFGPGTRLTVL.

The rearrangement uses TRBV29-1 and TRBJ2-7; 7 bases align to TRBD2. Germline trimming cut 0 bases from V and 5 bases from J; bases unmatched to any gene: 7. The CDR3 sequence is 14 residues long. The V gene's germline CDR1 is SQVTM and CDR2 ANQGSEA. CDR3 DNA: TGCAGCGTTGAAGATCGGGGGGATATCCACGAGCAGTACTTC. It encodes CSVEDRGDIHEQYF.

The CDR3 spells CAWSVGLGTEAFF. The CDR3 region has the DNA TGTGCCTGGAGTGTCGGATTGGGCACTGAAGCTTTCTTT. This rearrangement joins TRBV30 to TRBJ1-1; D gene ambiguous. From germline, CDR1 is GTSNPN and CDR2 SVGIG (reference sequence). The CDR3 is 13 amino acids. V shed 0 bases and J shed 4 bases, with 9 bases lying between them.

A remark on this clone: The junction departs from the called germline gene at one end, perhaps through a read error. The J gene is TRBJ1-4, the V gene TRBV5-6, with D maybe TRBD1 (5 bases). The V gene's germline CDR1 is SGHDT and CDR2 YYEEEE. The CDR3 contains 15 residues. CDR3 region: CASSLVSDITGELFF. The CDR3 DNA reads TGTGCCAGCAGTTTGGTATCGGACATTACGGGGGAACTGTTTTTT.

The chain links TRBV5-1 to TRBJ2-5, with TRBD1 as a possible D gene (7 bases). This CDR3 spans 14 amino acids. Germline loops: CDR1 SGHRS, CDR2 YFSETQ. Trimming removed 0 bases at V and 4 bases at J, with 10 bases between. CDR3 protein: CASSLAGGRETQYF. CDR3 DNA: TGCGCCAGCAGCTTGGCAGGGGGGAGAGAGACCCAGTACTTC.

The sample holds a few counts of this clone. The chain joins TRBV2 to TRBJ2-3; maybe TRBD1 (6 bases). Germline lookup yields CDR1 SNHLY and CDR2 FYNNEI. V was pared by 6 bases and J by 3 bases, with 7 bases between. The CDR3 runs to 12 residues. In DNA, the CDR3 is TGTGCCAGCAGAGGACAGACAGATACGCAGTATTTT. This gives the protein CASRGQTDTQYF.

The chain employs TRBV11-2 and TRBJ2-5; D may be TRBD2 (5 bases). Germline CDR1 is SGHAT and CDR2 is FQNNGV. The CDR3 totals 15 residues. V was clipped by 2 bases and J by 1 base, with 11 bases between them. Here the CDR3 reads CASSLRPGTQETQYF. The CDR3, as DNA: TGTGCCAGCAGCTTACGGCCGGGAACCCAAGAGACCCAGTACTTC.

The chain has TRBV6-6 and TRBJ2-7; 7 bases align to TRBD1. Trimming removed 2 bases from V and 8 bases from J; junction bases left unmatched: 9. This CDR3 has 14 residues. CDR1 is MNHNY, CDR2 SVGAGI, per germline (reference sequence). The chain's CDR3 is CASSYGQEAAKQYF. The CDR3 nucleotides are TGTGCCAGCAGTTACGGACAGGAGGCGGCAAAGCAGTACTTC.

This clone was seen just once. This chain connects TRBV9 to TRBJ1-2; 10 nucleotides align to TRBD1. Germline V lookup: CDR1 SGDLS, CDR2 YYNGEE. J was trimmed by 8 bases and V by 0 bases; bases with no gene match: 7. The CDR3 has 15 residues. The CDR3 reads CASSVGGTGALGYTF. DNA for the CDR3: TGTGCCAGCAGCGTAGGGGGGACAGGGGCGCTGGGCTACACCTTC. Complete variable domain (other parts from reference TRBV9 and TRBJ1-2): DSGVTQTPKHLITATGQRVTLRCSPRSGDLSVYWYQQSLDQGLQFLIQYYNGEERAKGNILERFSAQQFPDLHSELNLSSLELGDSALYFCASSVGGTGALGYTFGSGTRLTVV.

This rearrangement joins TRBV10-1 to TRBJ2-7; 9 nucleotides agree with TRBD1. CDR1 and CDR2 (germline): WNHNN, SYGVQD (reference sequence). This CDR3 is built from 15 residues. V shed 5 bases, J shed 7 bases, and the junction held 12 bases outside the gene matches. The CDR3 sequence: CASSRGTGTLGEQYF. The CDR3 coding sequence is TGCGCCAGCAGTCGGGGGACAGGGACTTTGGGGGAGCAGTACTTC.

The J gene is TRBJ2-3, the V gene TRBV7-9, with D possibly being TRBD1 (5 bases). The CDR3 runs 14 residues. Germline V gives CDR1 SEHNR, CDR2 FQNEAQ (reference sequence). Between the trimmed V and J ends, which lost 1 base and 0 bases, there was a span of 5 bases. CDR3 sequence (DNA): TGTGCCAGCAGCTTAGAGGGGAGCACAGATACGCAGTATTTT. Protein product: CASSLEGSTDTQYF.

The chain recombines TRBV12-5 with TRBJ2-2; the D is unclear. Germline V gene lookup returns CDR1 LGHNT and CDR2 FRNRAP. This CDR3 spans 14 amino acids. V gave up 1 base and J gave up 5 bases, with 8 bases separating them. The CDR3 bases are TGTGCTAGTGGTTTGGCGGGTGGGACCGGGGAGCTGTTTTTT. Its translation: CASGLAGGTGELFF.

The V and J genes are TRBV10-1 and TRBJ2-1, with a possible D match to TRBD1 (6 bases). The CDR3 loop spans 14 amino acids. Looked up from germline, CDR1 is WNHNN and CDR2 is SYGVQD (reference sequence). V was pared by 9 bases and J by 4 bases, with 16 bases between. Written as DNA, the CDR3 is TGCGCCAGTCAAGCAGGGGCGGAATACAATGAGCAGTTCTTC. The encoded protein is CASQAGAEYNEQFF.